Each of the 8 T cell receptor beta chains below was sequenced from the same sample in a study of T cells in Graves' hyperthyroidism and ophthalmopathy. The source material, RNA transcripts, was used to amplify TCR beta CDR3 regions. First-round RT-PCR of the TCR CDR3 relied on the HTBI primer set. TCRdb re-derived calls from the multiplex PCR reads in MiXCR, one entry per CDR3 protein. The repertoire has some 510,000 distinct CDR3 sequences, less than 25% of them found once; the top ten carry around a quarter. What was sequenced was blood. Receptors originate from a man aged 18 to 30 with Graves' hyperthyroidism.

V is TRBV2 and J is TRBJ2-3, with a weak D call TRBD1 (6 bases). The CDR3 is 15 residues long. Trimming left V 7 bases short and J 0 bases short, with 14 bases between. Looked up from germline, CDR1 is SNHLY and CDR2 is FYNNEI. In DNA form, the CDR3 reads TGTGCCAGCACCGTGCCAGGGACAAGCACAGATACGCAGTATTTT. Encoded protein: CASTVPGTSTDTQYF.

Many counts were recorded for this clonotype. This chain joins TRBV11-2 and TRBJ2-7; tentative D call: TRBD2 (5 bases). The V and J ends lost 2 bases and 7 bases respectively, with 15 bases between them. The germline V gene encodes CDR1 SGHAT and CDR2 FQNNGV. The CDR3 is 14 amino acids. CDR3 protein: CASSLTPWSGEQYF. CDR3 DNA: TGTGCCAGCAGCTTAACTCCCTGGTCGGGAGAGCAGTACTTC.

The table lists this clonotype with many counts. This chain links TRBV7-7 with TRBJ2-5, with 7 bases fitting TRBD2. The CDR3 contains 16 residues. Germline V lookup: CDR1 SSHAT, CDR2 FNYEAQ (reference sequence). Trimming cost V 2 bases and J 7 bases; bases outside gene matches: 13. CDR3 region: CASSLSRWSTGGTQYF. The DNA for the CDR3 is TGTGCCAGCAGCTTAAGTCGTTGGAGCACGGGGGGGACCCAGTACTTC.

This clonotype was observed many times. The chain couples TRBV29-1 to TRBJ1-1; maybe TRBD1 (6 bases). The V gene lost 7 bases and the J gene lost 1 base, with 10 bases spanning the gap. Per the germline V gene, CDR1 is SQVTM and CDR2 is ANQGSEA. The CDR3 is 12 residues long. CDR3 nucleotide sequence: TGCAGCGGCGGACAGAGGAACACTGAAGCTTTCTTT. The encoded protein is CSGGQRNTEAFF. The whole variable domain, filled in from reference TRBV29-1 and TRBJ1-1, reads SAVISQKPSRDICQRGTSLTIQCQVDSQVTMMFWYRQQPGQSLTLIATANQGSEATYESGFVIDKFPISRPNLTFSTLTVSNMSPEDSSIYLCSGGQRNTEAFFGQGTRLTVV.

This CDR3 is CASSRPSNTEAFF. In DNA, the CDR3 is TGTGCCAGCAGTCGACCCTCGAACACTGAAGCTTTCTTT. V usage is TRBV12-3 or TRBV12-4 and J usage is TRBJ1-1; the D is unclear. The ends were cut back, 5 bases at V and 1 base at J, with 8 bases in the middle. This CDR3 is 13 amino acids long.

This clonotype was seen many times. The rearrangement joins TRBV6-2 or TRBV6-3 to TRBJ1-1, with D possibly matching TRBD1 (5 bases). Germline V lookup: CDR1 MNHEY, CDR2 SVGEGT. Trimming took off 8 bases at V and 3 bases at J, with 22 bases between the two ends. This CDR3 has 16 residues. This chain's CDR3 is CASRNHWTNGDTEAFF. The CDR3 DNA sequence: TGTGCCAGCCGGAACCACTGGACAAATGGGGACACTGAAGCTTTCTTT.

On this clonotype: This may come from a read error, since a much larger clone is one base off. The rearrangement links TRBV19 to TRBJ1-5; TRBD1 is a possible D gene (6 bases). Germline CDR1 LNHDA, CDR2 SQIVND (reference sequence). The length of the CDR3 is 14 residues. Trimming removed 7 bases from V and 5 bases from J, with 15 bases in between. The CDR3 spells CASTSWDNDQPQHF. In DNA, the CDR3 is TGTGCCAGTACCTCGTGGGACAACGATCAGCCCCAGCATTTT.

The rearrangement uses TRBV2 and TRBJ2-7; 10 bases map to TRBD2. CDR1 is SNHLY, CDR2 FYNNEI, per germline. The V and J ends lost 2 bases and 4 bases, in that order; junction bases with no gene match: 8. This CDR3 is built from 16 residues. CDR3 bases: TGTGCCAGCAGTGAACGGTCGGCTAGCGGGAGATACGAGCAGTACTTC. Its protein is CASSERSASGRYEQYF.